These 7 T cell receptor beta chains were sequenced from one sample in a study of shared clonotypes between healthy human individuals. Only in-frame clones appear in the TCRdb table, and some are missing; sequencing was by immunoSEQ multiplex PCR. Of around 690,000 clones detected, 90% appear once; the ten largest clones hold around a third. Specimen: memory CD8+ T cells from PBMCs. The subset here: CD45RO+ cells pooled with CCR7-negative TemRA cells. The receptors shown here come from a man in his late teens or twenties in good health. Some clones in this sample may be carry-over from other donors' samples.

The rearrangement uses TRBV6-4 and TRBJ2-7; D possibly corresponds to TRBD2 (6 bases). The CDR3 has 15 residues. The V end was cut by 6 bases, the J end by 0 bases, with 15 bases between. Germline-derived CDR1 and CDR2 are MRHNA and SNTAGT. CDR3 sequence reads: CASSPGSGSSYEQYF. DNA of the CDR3: TGTGCCAGCAGCCCGGGGTCCGGGAGCTCCTACGAGCAGTACTTC.

The chain is built from TRBV5-4 and TRBJ1-3; weak D call: TRBD1 (6 bases). Germline assignment: CDR1 SGHNT and CDR2 YYREEE (reference sequence). Between the trimmed V and J ends, which lost 5 bases and 0 bases, there was a span of 12 bases. The CDR3 runs to 15 residues. As DNA, the CDR3 is TGTGCCAGCAGTCGGCAGGGGTTCTCTGGAAACACCATATATTTT. Its protein is CASSRQGFSGNTIYF. Full variable domain (outside the CDR3, taken from reference TRBV5-4 and TRBJ1-3): ETGVTQSPTHLIKTRGQQVTLRCSSQSGHNTVSWYQQALGQGPQFIFQYYREEENGRGNFPPRFSGLQFPNYSSELNVNALELDDSALYLCASSRQGFSGNTIYFGEGSWLTVV.

The rearrangement links TRBV19 to TRBJ2-7, with 8 nucleotides matching TRBD2. Per the germline V gene, CDR1 is LNHDA and CDR2 is SQIVND (reference sequence). V dropped 4 bases and J dropped 2; count of bases not matched to a gene: 7. The CDR3 has 15 residues. The CDR3 coding sequence is TGTGCCAGTAGTAAAAGGGATAGCGGGACCTACGAGCAGTACTTC. It codes for CASSKRDSGTYEQYF.

The chain has TRBV9 and TRBJ2-1; 9 positions agree with TRBD2. The CDR3 loop spans 15 amino acids. In germline, CDR1 is SGDLS, CDR2 YYNGEE. Unmatched junction bases numbered 8, after V lost 4 bases and J lost 6 bases. The CDR3 DNA follows: TGTGCCAGCAGCACATCTAGCGGGGAGACCAATGAGCAGTTCTTC. Its protein is CASSTSSGETNEQFF.

This chain connects TRBV25-1 to TRBJ2-6; D is uncertain. Germline values: CDR1 MGHDK, CDR2 SYGVNS. With 3 bases removed from V and 0 bases from J, the gap between germline ends came to 6 bases. The CDR3 runs to 15 residues. The CDR3 coding sequence is TGTGCCAGCAGTGATCTTTACTCTGGGGCCAACGTCCTGACTTTC. Translating it yields CASSDLYSGANVLTF. The full variable domain, completed using reference TRBV25-1 and TRBJ2-6, is EADIYQTPRYLVIGTGKKITLECSQTMGHDKMYWYQQDPGMELHLIHYSYGVNSTEKGDLSSESTVSRIRTEHFPLTLESARPSHTSQYLCASSDLYSGANVLTFGAGSRLTVL.

This clone was seen once. The chain links TRBV5-1 to TRBJ2-3, with D perhaps TRBD2 (5 bases). Looked up from germline, CDR1 is SGHRS and CDR2 is YFSETQ. CDR3 length: 16 amino acids. V lost 0 bases and J 0 bases, leaving 11 bases between the germline ends. The CDR3 protein is CASSLGGSISTDTQYF. The DNA for the CDR3 is TGCGCCAGCAGCTTGGGCGGGTCTATTAGCACAGATACGCAGTATTTT.

This clone showed up just a few times. The V call is TRBV5-8, the J call TRBJ1-4; D remains ambiguous. The germline V gene encodes CDR1 SGHTS and CDR2 YDEGEE. V gave up 6 bases and J gave up 0 bases, with 6 bases separating them. CDR3 size: 13 residues. The CDR3 DNA is TGTGCCAGCAAAATTGCAACTAATGAAAAACTGTTTTTT. Protein: CASKIATNEKLFF.